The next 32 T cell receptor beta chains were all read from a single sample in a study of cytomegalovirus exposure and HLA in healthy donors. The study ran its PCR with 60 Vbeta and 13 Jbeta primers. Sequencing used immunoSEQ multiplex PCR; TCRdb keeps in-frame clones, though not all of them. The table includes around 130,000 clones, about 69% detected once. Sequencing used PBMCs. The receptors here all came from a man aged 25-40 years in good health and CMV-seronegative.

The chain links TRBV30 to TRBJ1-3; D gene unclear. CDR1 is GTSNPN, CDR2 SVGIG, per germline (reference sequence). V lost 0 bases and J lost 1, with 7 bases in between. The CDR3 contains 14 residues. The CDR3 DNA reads TGTGCCTGGAGTGTCAGACATTCTGGAAACACCATATATTTT. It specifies CAWSVRHSGNTIYF. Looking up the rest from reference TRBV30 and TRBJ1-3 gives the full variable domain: SQTIHQWPATLVQPVGSPLSLECTVEGTSNPNLYWYRQAAGRGLQLLFYSVGIGQISSEVPQNLSASRPQDRQFILSSKKLLLSDSGFYLCAWSVRHSGNTIYFGEGSWLTVV.

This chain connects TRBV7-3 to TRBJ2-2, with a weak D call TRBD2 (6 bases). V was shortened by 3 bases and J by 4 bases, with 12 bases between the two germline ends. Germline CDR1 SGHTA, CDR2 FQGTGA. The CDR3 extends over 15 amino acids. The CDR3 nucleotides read TGTGCCAGCAGCTTCCGACTAGAGGGCACCGGGGAGCTGTTTTTT. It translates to CASSFRLEGTGELFF.

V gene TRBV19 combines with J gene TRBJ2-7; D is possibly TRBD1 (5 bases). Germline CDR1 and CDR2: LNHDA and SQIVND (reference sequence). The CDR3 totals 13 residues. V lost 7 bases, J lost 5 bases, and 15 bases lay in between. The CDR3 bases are TGTGCCAGTACCCGAAGGGGCCGTGACGAGCAGTACTTC. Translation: CASTRRGRDEQYF.

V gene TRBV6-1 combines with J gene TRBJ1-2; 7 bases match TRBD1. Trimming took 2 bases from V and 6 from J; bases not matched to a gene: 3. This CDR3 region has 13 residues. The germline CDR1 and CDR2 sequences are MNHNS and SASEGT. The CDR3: CASSEIGTDGYTF. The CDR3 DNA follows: TGTGCCAGCAGTGAAATCGGGACAGATGGCTACACCTTC.

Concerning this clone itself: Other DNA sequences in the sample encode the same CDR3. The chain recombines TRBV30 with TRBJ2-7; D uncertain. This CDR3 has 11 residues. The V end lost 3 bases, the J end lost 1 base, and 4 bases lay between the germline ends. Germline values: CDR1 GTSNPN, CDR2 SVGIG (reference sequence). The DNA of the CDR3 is TGTGCCTGGAGCGCGTCCTACGAGCAGTACTTC. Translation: CAWSASYEQYF. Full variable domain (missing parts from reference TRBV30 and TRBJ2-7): SQTIHQWPATLVQPVGSPLSLECTVEGTSNPNLYWYRQAAGRGLQLLFYSVGIGQISSEVPQNLSASRPQDRQFILSSKKLLLSDSGFYLCAWSASYEQYFGPGTRLTVT.

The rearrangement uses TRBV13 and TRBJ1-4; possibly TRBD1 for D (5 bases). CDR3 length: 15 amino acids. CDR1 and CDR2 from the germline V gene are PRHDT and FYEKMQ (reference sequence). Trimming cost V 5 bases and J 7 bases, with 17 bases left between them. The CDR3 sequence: CASSPRGGNGEKLFF. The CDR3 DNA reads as TGTGCCAGCAGCCCCCGCGGGGGGAACGGTGAAAAACTGTTTTTT.

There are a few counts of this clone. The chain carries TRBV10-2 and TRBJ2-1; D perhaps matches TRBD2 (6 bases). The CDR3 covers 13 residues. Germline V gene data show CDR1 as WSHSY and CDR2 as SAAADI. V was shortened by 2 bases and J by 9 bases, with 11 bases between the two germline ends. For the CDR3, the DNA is TGCGCCAGCAGTGAGACTAGCTCGGGTGAGCAGTTCTTC. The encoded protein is CASSETSSGEQFF.

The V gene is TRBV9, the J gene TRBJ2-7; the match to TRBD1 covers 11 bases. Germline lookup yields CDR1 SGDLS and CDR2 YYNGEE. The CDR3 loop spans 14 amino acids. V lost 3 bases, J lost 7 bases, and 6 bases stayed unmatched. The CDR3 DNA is TGTGCCAGCAGCGCCCGGGACAGGGGGGGAGAGCAGTACTTC. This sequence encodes CASSARDRGGEQYF.

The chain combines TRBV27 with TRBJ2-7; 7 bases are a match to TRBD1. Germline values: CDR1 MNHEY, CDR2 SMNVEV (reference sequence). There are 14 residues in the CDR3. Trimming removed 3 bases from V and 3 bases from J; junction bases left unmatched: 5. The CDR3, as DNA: TGTGCCAGCAGTTTCCCCGGACAGGACTACGAGCAGTACTTC. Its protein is CASSFPGQDYEQYF.

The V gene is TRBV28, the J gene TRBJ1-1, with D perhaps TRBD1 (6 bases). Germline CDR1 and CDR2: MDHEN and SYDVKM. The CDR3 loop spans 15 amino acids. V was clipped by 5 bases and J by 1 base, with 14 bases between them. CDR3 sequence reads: CASSPHQTGNTEAFF. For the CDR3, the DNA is TGTGCCAGCAGTCCCCACCAGACAGGGAACACTGAAGCTTTCTTT.

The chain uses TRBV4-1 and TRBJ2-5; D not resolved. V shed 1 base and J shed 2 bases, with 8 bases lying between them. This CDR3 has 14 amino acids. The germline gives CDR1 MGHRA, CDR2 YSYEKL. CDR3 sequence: CASSQATQQETQYF. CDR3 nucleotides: TGCGCCAGCAGCCAAGCGACACAACAAGAGACCCAGTACTTC.

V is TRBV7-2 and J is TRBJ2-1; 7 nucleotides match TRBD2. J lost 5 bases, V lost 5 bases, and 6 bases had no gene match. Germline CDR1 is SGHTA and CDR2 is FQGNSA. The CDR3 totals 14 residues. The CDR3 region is CASSTSGINNEQFF. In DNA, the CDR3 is TGTGCCAGCAGCACCAGCGGGATAAACAATGAGCAGTTCTTC.

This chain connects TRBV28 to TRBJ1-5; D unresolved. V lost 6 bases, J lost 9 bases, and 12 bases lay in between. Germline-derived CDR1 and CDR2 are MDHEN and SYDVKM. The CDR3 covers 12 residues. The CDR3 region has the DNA TGTGCCAGCAGCCTGAGGGCGGGGCCCCAGCATTTT. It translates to CASSLRAGPQHF.

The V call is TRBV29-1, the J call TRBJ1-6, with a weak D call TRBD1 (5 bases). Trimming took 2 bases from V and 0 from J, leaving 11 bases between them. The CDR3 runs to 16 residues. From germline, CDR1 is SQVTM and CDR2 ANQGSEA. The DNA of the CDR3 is TGCAGCGTTGAAACGGGACTGAGCTCCTATAATTCACCCCTCCACTTT. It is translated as CSVETGLSSYNSPLHF. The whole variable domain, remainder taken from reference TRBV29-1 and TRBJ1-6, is SAVISQKPSRDICQRGTSLTIQCQVDSQVTMMFWYRQQPGQSLTLIATANQGSEATYESGFVIDKFPISRPNLTFSTLTVSNMSPEDSSIYLCSVETGLSSYNSPLHFGNGTRLTVT.

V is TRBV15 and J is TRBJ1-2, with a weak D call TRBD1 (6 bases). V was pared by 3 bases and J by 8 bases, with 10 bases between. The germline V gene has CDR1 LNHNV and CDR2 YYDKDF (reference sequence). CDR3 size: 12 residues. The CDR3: CATSSTTGGYTF. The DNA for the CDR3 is TGTGCCACCAGCAGCACTACAGGGGGCTACACCTTC.

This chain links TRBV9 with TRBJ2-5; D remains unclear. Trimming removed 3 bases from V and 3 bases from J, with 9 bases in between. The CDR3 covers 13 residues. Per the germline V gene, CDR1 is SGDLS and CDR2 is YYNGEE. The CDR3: CASSAAPKETQYF. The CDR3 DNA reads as TGTGCCAGCAGCGCAGCGCCGAAAGAGACCCAGTACTTC.

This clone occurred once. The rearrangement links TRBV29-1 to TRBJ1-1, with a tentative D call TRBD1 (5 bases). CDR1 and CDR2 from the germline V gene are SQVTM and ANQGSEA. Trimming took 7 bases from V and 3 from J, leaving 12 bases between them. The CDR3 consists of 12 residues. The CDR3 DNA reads TGCAGCGGCTCGGGGGGTTACACTGAAGCTTTCTTT. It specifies CSGSGGYTEAFF.

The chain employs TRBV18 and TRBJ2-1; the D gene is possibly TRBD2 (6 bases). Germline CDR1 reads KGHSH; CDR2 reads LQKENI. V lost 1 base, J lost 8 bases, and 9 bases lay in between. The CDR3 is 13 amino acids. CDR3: CASSPRRDDEQFF. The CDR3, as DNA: TGTGCCAGCTCACCACGGAGGGACGATGAGCAGTTCTTC.

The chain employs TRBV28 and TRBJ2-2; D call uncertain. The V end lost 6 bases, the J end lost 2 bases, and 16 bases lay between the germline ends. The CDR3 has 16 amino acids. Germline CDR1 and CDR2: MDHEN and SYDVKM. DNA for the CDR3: TGTGCCAGCAGGCCAACACCTCCAGGCAACACCGGGGAGCTGTTTTTT. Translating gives CASRPTPPGNTGELFF.

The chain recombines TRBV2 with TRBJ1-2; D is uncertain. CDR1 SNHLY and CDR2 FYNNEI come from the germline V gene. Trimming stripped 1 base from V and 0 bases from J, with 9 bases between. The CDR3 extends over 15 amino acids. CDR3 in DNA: TGTGCCAGCAGTGAAGAACGGGGAGCTAACTATGGCTACACCTTC. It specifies CASSEERGANYGYTF.

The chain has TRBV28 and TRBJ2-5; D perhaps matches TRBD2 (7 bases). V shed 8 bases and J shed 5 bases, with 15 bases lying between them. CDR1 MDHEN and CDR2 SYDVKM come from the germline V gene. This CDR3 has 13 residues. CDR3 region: CASRGGLGETQYF. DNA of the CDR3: TGTGCCAGCCGCGGGGGCCTCGGGGAGACCCAGTACTTC.

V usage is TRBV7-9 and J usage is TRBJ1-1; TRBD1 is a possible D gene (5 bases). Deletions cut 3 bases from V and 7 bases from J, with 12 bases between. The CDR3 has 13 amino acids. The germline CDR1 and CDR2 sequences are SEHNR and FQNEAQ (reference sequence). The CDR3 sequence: CASSFLPGGEAFF. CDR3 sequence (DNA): TGTGCCAGCAGCTTCTTACCGGGGGGTGAAGCTTTCTTT.

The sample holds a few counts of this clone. CDR3 sequence (DNA): TGCGCCAGCAGCCAAGGGGGCAGGGGGGAGACCCAGTACTTC. This gives the protein CASSQGGRGETQYF. V usage is TRBV4-3 and J usage is TRBJ2-5, with 7 nucleotides matching TRBD1. The germline V gene encodes CDR1 LGHNA and CDR2 YSLEER. After removal of 1 base from V and 5 bases from J, the junction contained 4 bases not matched to a gene. The CDR3 extends over 14 amino acids.

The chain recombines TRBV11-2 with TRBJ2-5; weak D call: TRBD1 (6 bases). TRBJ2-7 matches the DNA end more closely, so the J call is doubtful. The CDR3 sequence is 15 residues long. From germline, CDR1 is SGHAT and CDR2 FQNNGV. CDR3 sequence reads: CASSLEPGEGGEQYF. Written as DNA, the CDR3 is TGTGCCAGCAGCTTAGAGCCAGGGGAAGGAGGCGAGCAGTACTTC.

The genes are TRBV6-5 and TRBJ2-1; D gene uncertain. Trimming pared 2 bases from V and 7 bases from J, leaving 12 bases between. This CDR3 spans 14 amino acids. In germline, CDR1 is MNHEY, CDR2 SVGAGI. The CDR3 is CASSYRSQSNEQFF. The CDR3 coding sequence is TGTGCCAGCAGTTACCGGAGCCAATCAAATGAGCAGTTCTTC.

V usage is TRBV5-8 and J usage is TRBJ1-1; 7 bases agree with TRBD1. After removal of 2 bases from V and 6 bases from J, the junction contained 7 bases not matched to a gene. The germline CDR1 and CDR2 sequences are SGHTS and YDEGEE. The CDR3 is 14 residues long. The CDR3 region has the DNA TGTGCCAGCAGCTTTTATTGGAGGGGGCCTGAAGCTTTCTTT. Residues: CASSFYWRGPEAFF.

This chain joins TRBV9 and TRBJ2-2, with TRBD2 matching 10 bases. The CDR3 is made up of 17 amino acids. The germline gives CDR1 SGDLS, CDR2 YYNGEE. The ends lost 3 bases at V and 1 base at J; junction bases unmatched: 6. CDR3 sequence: CASSAQRTSGNTGELFF. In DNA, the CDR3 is TGTGCCAGCAGCGCCCAACGGACTAGCGGGAACACCGGGGAGCTGTTTTTT. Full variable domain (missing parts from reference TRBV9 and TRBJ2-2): DSGVTQTPKHLITATGQRVTLRCSPRSGDLSVYWYQQSLDQGLQFLIQYYNGEERAKGNILERFSAQQFPDLHSELNLSSLELGDSALYFCASSAQRTSGNTGELFFGEGSRLTVL.

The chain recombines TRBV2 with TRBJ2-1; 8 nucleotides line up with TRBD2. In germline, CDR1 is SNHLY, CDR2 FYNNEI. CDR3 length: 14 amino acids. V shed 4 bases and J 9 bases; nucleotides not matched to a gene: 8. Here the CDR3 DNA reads TGTGCCAGCAGTGGCCAAGCGGGAGTTCCTGAGCAGTTCTTC. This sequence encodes CASSGQAGVPEQFF.

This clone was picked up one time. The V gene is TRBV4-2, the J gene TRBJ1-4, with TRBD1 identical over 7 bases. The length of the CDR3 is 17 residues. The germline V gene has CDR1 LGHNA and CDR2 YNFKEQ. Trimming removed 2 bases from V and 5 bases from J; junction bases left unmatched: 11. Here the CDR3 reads CASSQNPTGQTNEKLFF. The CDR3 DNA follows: TGTGCCAGCAGCCAAAATCCGACGGGACAGACAAATGAAAAACTGTTTTTT.

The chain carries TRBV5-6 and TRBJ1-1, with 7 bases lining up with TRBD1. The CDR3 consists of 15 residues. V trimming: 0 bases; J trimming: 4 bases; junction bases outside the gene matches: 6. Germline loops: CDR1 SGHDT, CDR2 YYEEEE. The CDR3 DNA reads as TGTGCCAGCAGCTTGGACAGGGGATTGCCCACTGAAGCTTTCTTT. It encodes CASSLDRGLPTEAFF.

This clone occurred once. The CDR3: CAWSPVITEAFF. CDR3 coding DNA: TGTGCCTGGAGTCCGGTGATCACTGAAGCTTTCTTT. The chain is built from TRBV30 and TRBJ1-1; D call uncertain. V was trimmed by 2 bases and J by 4 bases, leaving 8 bases between them. The CDR3 spans 12 residues. Germline CDR1 GTSNPN, CDR2 SVGIG (reference sequence). Full variable domain (remainder filled in from reference TRBV30 and TRBJ1-1): SQTIHQWPATLVQPVGSPLSLECTVEGTSNPNLYWYRQAAGRGLQLLFYSVGIGQISSEVPQNLSASRPQDRQFILSSKKLLLSDSGFYLCAWSPVITEAFFGQGTRLTVV.

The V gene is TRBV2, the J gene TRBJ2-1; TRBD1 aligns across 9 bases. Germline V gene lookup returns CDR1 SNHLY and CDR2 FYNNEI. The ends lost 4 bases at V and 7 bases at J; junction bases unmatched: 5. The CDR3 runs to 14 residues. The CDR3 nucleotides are TGTGCCAGCAGTGGGGGACAGGGCAGTAATGAGCAGTTCTTC. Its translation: CASSGGQGSNEQFF.